The 8 T cell receptor beta chains below all came from one sample that was sequenced in a study of early T cells in non-severe SARS-CoV-2 infection. TCRdb recomputed calls from the 5' RACE reads with MiXCR, one row per CDR3 protein. The data contain 75,000 to 100,000 distinct CDR3 sequences, 14% of them singletons. Sequenced material: whole blood. These receptors were taken from an adult who was a healthcare worker with PCR-confirmed SARS-CoV-2 infection or an uninfected control (not recorded which).

This clonotype has more than one count but fewer than ten. V gene TRBV23-1 combines with J gene TRBJ2-2; D remains unclear. TRBV23-1 is flagged as an ORF with uncertain function. Trimming cost V 6 bases and J 8 bases, with 10 bases left between them. This CDR3 contains 12 residues. CDR3 region: CASRHRRGELFF. The CDR3, as DNA: TGCGCCAGCAGACACAGACGGGGGGAGCTGTTTTTT.

This rearrangement joins TRBV29-1 to TRBJ1-1; D is undetermined. The V gene's germline CDR1 is SQVTM and CDR2 ANQGSEA. The CDR3 totals 10 residues. Trimming pared 4 bases from V and 6 bases from J, leaving 6 bases between. CDR3 amino acids: CSVGRPEAFF. CDR3 in DNA: TGCAGCGTTGGCCGGCCTGAAGCTTTCTTT.

The rearrangement joins TRBV2 to TRBJ2-2; no firm D call. CDR1 is SNHLY, CDR2 FYNNEI, per germline. The CDR3 has 14 amino acids. V was pared by 7 bases and J by 6 bases, with 15 bases between. DNA of the CDR3: TGTGCCAGCAAAGCCGCTCGTAACGCCGGGGAGCTGTTTTTT. Residues: CASKAARNAGELFF.

As concerns this clonotype: This clone may be a read error of a much larger clone one base away. V is TRBV7-2 and J is TRBJ2-7; D may be TRBD1 (6 bases). The CDR3 extends over 14 amino acids. The germline CDR1 and CDR2 sequences are SGHTA and FQGNSA. CDR3 sequence reads: CVSSFGDTVYEQYF. The CDR3 region has the DNA TGTGTCAGCAGCTTTGGGGACACCGTCTACGAGCAGTACTTC. Full variable domain (missing parts from reference TRBV7-2 and TRBJ2-7): GAGVSQSPSNKVTEKGKDVELRCDPISGHTALYWYRQSLGQGLEFLIYFQGNSAPDKSGLPSDRFSAERTGGSVSTLTIQRTQQEDSAVYLCVSSFGDTVYEQYFGPGTRLTVT.

This chain joins TRBV6-2 or TRBV6-3 and TRBJ2-1, with 8 bases that match TRBD2. The CDR3 loop spans 15 amino acids. Germline V gene lookup returns CDR1 MNHEY and CDR2 SVGEGT. After removal of 7 bases from V and 2 bases from J, the junction contained 7 bases not matched to a gene. The CDR3 nucleotides read TGTGCCAGCAATCCGGGACTAGTGGCCTACAATGAGCAGTTCTTC. Its protein product is CASNPGLVAYNEQFF.

The rearrangement links TRBV27 to TRBJ1-2; tentative D call: TRBD1 (5 bases). V was trimmed by 8 bases and J by 8 bases, leaving 15 bases between them. Germline V gene sequence: CDR1 MNHEY, CDR2 SMNVEV (reference sequence). This CDR3 spans 12 amino acids. CDR3 sequence: CASSKAGRGYTF. Here the CDR3 DNA reads TGTGCCAGCTCCAAGGCAGGGCGAGGCTACACCTTC.

This clonotype was seen a few times. This chain links TRBV20-1 with TRBJ1-1; tentative D call: TRBD1 (5 bases). There are 12 residues in the CDR3. V lost 6 bases and J lost 4, with 12 bases in between. Germline CDR1 is DFQATT and CDR2 is SNEGSKA (reference sequence). The CDR3 sequence is CSALGGVTEAFF. The CDR3, as DNA: TGCAGTGCCCTCGGGGGGGTCACTGAAGCTTTCTTT.

This clonotype was found a few times. The chain carries TRBV6-5 and TRBJ2-2, with D perhaps TRBD1 or TRBD2 (6 bases each). Per germline, CDR1 MNHEY and CDR2 SVGAGI. The CDR3 runs 15 residues. Deletions cut 0 bases from V and 7 bases from J, with 12 bases between. The CDR3 loop reads CASSYSTGLNGELFF. CDR3 coding DNA: TGTGCCAGCAGTTACTCGACAGGACTAAACGGGGAGCTGTTTTTT.